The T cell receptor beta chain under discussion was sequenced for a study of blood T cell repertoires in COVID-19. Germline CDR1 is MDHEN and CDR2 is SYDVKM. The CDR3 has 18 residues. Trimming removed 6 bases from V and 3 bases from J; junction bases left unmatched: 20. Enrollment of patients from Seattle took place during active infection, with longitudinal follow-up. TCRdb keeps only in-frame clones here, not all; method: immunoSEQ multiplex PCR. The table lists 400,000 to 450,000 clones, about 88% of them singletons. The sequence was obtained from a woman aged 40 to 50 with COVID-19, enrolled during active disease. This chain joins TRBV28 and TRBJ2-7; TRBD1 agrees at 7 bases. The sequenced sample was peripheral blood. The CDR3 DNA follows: TGTGCCAGCAGCCCTAATCCCCTGACAGGGTACTTTAGCTACGAGCAGTACTTC. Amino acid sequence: CASSPNPLTGYFSYEQYF.